The sequence of this T cell receptor (beta chain) was determined in a study of T cells in women clearing cervical HPV infection. General study findings and limits: Cases and controls were distinguished at AUC just under 0.85 by richness and V genes.

All donors had a single incident cervical HPV16 infection, not prevalent. The V gene end was trimmed by 5 bases and the J gene end by 5 bases; junction bases not matched to a gene: 9. The CDR3 is made up of 14 amino acids. CDR1 is MNHEY, CDR2 SMNVEV, per germline (reference sequence). immunoSEQ multiplex PCR used an average of 1200 ng genomic DNA. Here immunoSEQ multiplex PCR was the method, and the copy in TCRdb shows in-frame clones only, minus some. Its clone listing holds around 31,000 clones. Remarks on this clone: The target antigen is unknown. The read halts 3 residues ahead of the CDR3 end, with the missing end drawn from the germline J gene.

This sequence joins TRBV27 and TRBJ2-7; 7 bases fit TRBD1. Sequenced sample: blood buffy coat. The clonotype comes from a woman between 18 and 70 years old with a cervical HPV16 infection that either progressed to CIN3+ or cleared (not recorded which). The sequenced CDR3 bases are TGTGCCAGCAGTCCGCAAGACAGGGCCCACGAG. This translates into CASSPQDRAHE. The whole CDR3 protein is CASSPQDRAHEQYF.